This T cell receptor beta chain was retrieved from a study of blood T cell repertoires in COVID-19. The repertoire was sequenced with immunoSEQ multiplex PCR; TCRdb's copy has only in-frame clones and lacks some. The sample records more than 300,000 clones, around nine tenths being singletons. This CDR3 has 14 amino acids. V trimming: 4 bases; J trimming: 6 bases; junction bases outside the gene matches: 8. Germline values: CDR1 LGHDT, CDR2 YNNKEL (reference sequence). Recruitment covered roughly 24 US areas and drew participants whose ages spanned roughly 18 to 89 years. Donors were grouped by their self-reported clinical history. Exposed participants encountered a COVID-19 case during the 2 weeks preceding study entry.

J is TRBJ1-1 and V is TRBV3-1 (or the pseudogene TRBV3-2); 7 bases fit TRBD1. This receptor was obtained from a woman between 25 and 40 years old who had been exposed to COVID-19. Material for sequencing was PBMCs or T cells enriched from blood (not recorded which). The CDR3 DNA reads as TGTGCCAGCAGCCCAGACAGGGCTTCCGCTGAAGCTTTCTTT. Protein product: CASSPDRASAEAFF.